This T cell receptor beta chain was captured in a study of cytomegalovirus exposure and HLA in healthy donors. Findings and limits, study-wide: TCR beta sequences numbering under 20,000 were associated with HLA alleles at 0.05 false discovery rate in a later analysis. A later analysis linked a missense variant in DCLRE1C to the trimming of TCR beta V and J genes. Earlier analysis found most TCR beta V segments productive about 87% or about 30% of the time.

On this clone itself: As yet, its antigen is unknown.

Trimming stripped 0 bases from V and 2 bases from J, with 13 bases between. CDR3 size: 17 residues. Germline V lookup: CDR1 LGHNA, CDR2 YSLEER. Sampled while nominally healthy, donors likely had unrecorded immune exposures. The PCR had 60 Vbeta and 13 Jbeta primers. Measured with immunoSEQ multiplex PCR; TCRdb has only the in-frame clones, and not every one. The repertoire holds about 190,000 clones, with less than 85% as singletons. The material sequenced was PBMCs. The chain couples TRBV4-3 to TRBJ2-2; D perhaps matches TRBD1 (6 bases). The receptor was derived from a man aged 25-45 years in good health and CMV-seropositive. The CDR3 here is CASSQDSGVVNTGELFF. CDR3 nucleotides: TGCGCCAGCAGCCAAGATTCAGGGGTGGTTAACACCGGGGAGCTGTTTTTT.